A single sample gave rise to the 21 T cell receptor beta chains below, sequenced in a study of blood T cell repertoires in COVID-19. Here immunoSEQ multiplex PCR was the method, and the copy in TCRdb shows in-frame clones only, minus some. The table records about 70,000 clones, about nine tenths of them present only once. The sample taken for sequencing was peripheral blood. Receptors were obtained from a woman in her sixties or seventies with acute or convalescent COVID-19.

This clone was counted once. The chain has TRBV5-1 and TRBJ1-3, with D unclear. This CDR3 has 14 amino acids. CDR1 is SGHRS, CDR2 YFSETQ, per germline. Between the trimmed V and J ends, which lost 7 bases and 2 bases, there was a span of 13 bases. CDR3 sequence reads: CASSPSRAGNTIYF. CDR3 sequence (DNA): TGCGCCAGCTCCCCGTCACGGGCTGGAAACACCATATATTTT.

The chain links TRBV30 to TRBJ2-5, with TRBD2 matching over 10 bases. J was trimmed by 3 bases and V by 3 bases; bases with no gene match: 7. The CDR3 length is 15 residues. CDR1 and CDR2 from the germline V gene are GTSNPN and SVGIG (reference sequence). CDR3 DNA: TGTGCCTGGAGCCGTTCCGGACTAGCGGAAGAGACCCAGTACTTC. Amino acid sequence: CAWSRSGLAEETQYF.

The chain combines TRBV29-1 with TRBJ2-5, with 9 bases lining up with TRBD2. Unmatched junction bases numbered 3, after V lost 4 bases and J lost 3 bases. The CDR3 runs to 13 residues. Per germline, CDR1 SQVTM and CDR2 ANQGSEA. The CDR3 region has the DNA TGCAGCGTTGCGTTAGCGGGGGAAGAGACCCAGTACTTC. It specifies CSVALAGEETQYF.

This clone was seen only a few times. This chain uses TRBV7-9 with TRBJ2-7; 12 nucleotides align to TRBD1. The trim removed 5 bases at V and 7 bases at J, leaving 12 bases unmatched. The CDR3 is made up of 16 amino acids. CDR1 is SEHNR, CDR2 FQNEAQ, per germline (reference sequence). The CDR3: CASSLDVGQGAVEQYF. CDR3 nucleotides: TGTGCCAGCAGCCTAGACGTGGGACAGGGGGCGGTAGAGCAGTACTTC.

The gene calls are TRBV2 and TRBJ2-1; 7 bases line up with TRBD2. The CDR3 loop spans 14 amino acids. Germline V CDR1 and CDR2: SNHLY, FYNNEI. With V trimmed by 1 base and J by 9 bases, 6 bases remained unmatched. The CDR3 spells CASSEVASGTEQFF. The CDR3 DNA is TGTGCCAGCAGTGAAGTGGCTAGCGGAACTGAGCAGTTCTTC.

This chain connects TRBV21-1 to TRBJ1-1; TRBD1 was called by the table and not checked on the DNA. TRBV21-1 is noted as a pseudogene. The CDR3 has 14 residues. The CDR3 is CASTVTGGHTEAFF. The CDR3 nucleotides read TGTGCCAGCACCGTGACAGGGGGCCACACTGAAGCTTTCTTT.

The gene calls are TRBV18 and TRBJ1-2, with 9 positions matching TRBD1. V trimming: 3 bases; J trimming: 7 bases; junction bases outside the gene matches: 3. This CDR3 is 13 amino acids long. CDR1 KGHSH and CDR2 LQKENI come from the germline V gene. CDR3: CASSPGQGFGYTF. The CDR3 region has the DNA TGTGCCAGCTCACCCGGACAGGGGTTTGGCTACACCTTC.

Here the CDR3 DNA reads TGTGCCAGTAGTATAGTATTGGGCAACACTGAAGCTTTCTTT. Residues: CASSIVLGNTEAFF. This rearrangement joins TRBV19 to TRBJ1-1; no definite D call. The CDR3 has 14 amino acids. Germline-derived CDR1 and CDR2 are LNHDA and SQIVND (reference sequence). The V end was cut by 1 base, the J end by 2 bases, with 8 bases between.

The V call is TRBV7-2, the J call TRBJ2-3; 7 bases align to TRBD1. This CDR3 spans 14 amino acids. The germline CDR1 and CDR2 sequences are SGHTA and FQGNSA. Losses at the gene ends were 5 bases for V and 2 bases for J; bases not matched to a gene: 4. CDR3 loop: CASSPGTATDTQYF. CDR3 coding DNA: TGTGCCAGCAGCCCAGGGACAGCCACAGATACGCAGTATTTT.

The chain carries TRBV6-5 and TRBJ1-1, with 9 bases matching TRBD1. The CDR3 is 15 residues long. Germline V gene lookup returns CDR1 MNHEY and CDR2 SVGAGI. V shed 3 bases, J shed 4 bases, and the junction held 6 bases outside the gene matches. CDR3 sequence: CASSYSTGGATEAFF. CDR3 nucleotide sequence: TGTGCCAGCAGTTATTCGACAGGGGGGGCCACTGAAGCTTTCTTT.

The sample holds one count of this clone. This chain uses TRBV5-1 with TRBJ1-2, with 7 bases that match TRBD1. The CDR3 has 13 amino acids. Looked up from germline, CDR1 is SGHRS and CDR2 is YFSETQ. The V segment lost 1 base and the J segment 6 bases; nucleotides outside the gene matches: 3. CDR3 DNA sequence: TGCGCCAGCAGCTTGACAGGGGCCAATGGCTACACCTTC. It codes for CASSLTGANGYTF.

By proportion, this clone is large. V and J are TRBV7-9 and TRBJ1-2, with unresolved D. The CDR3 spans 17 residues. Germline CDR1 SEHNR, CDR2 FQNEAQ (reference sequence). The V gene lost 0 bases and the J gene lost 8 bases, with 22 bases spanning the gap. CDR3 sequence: CASSLAAGYPLFGGYTF. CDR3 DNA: TGTGCCAGCAGCTTAGCGGCAGGATATCCCCTTTTTGGCGGCTACACCTTC.

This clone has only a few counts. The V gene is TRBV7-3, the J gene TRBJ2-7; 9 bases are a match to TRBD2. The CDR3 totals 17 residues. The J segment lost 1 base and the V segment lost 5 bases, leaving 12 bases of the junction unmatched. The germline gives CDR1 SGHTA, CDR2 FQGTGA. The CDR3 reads CASSPRAASGDSYEQYF. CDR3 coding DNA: TGTGCCAGCAGCCCTAGGGCGGCTAGCGGGGATTCCTACGAGCAGTACTTC.

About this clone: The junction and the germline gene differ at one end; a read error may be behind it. CDR3 in DNA: TGTGCCAGCAGCATAGCGGTAGTGGAGACCCAGTACTTC. Its protein is CASSIAVVETQYF. The chain recombines TRBV7-2 with TRBJ2-5, with D possibly being TRBD2 (6 bases). The CDR3 spans 13 residues. The germline V gene encodes CDR1 SGHTA and CDR2 FQGNSA.

The CDR3 sequence: CASSLELAGGRETQYF. The DNA of the CDR3 is TGTGCCAGCAGCTTAGAATTAGCGGGGGGGAGAGAGACCCAGTACTTC. The V and J genes are TRBV7-9 and TRBJ2-5; 11 nucleotides align to TRBD2. The germline gives CDR1 SEHNR, CDR2 FQNEAQ (reference sequence). The CDR3 contains 16 residues. The junction had 5 bases not matched to a gene; V was cut back by 1 base and J by 4 bases.

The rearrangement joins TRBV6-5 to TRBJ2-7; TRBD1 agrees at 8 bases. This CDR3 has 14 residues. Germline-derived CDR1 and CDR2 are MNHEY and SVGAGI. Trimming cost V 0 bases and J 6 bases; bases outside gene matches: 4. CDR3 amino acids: CASSYSQGALEQYF. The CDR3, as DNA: TGTGCCAGCAGTTACTCCCAGGGGGCACTCGAGCAGTACTTC.

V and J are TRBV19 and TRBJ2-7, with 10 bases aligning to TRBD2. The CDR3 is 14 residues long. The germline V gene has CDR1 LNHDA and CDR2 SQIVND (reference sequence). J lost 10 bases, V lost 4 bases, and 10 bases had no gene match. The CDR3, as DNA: TGTGCCAGTAGTACGTCTAGCGGGGGTCAAAATCAGTACTTC. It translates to CASSTSSGGQNQYF.

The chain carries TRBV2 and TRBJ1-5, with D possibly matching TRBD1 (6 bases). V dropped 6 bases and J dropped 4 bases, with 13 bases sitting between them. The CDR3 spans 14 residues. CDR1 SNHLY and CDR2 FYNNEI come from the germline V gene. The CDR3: CASSRGQTNQPQHF. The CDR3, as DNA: TGTGCCAGCAGCCGTGGACAGACTAATCAGCCCCAGCATTTT.

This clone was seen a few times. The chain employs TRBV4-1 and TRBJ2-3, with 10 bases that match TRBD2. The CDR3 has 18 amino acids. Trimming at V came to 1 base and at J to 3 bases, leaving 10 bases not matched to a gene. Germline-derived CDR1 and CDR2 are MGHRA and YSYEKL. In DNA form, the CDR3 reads TGCGCCAGCAGCCAAGGTCTAATTCTAGCGGGGGATACAGATACGCAGTATTTT. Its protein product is CASSQGLILAGDTDTQYF.

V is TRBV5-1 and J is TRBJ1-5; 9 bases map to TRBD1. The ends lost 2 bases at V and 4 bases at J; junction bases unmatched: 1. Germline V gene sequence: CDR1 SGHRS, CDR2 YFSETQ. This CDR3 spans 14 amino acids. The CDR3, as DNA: TGCGCCAGCAGCTTCGGGACAGGGAATCAGCCCCAGCATTTT. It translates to CASSFGTGNQPQHF. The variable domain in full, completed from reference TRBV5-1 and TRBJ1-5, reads KAGVTQTPRYLIKTRGQQVTLSCSPISGHRSVSWYQQTPGQGLQFLFEYFSETQRNKGNFPGRFSGRQFSNSRSEMNVSTLELGDSALYLCASSFGTGNQPQHFGDGTRLSIL.

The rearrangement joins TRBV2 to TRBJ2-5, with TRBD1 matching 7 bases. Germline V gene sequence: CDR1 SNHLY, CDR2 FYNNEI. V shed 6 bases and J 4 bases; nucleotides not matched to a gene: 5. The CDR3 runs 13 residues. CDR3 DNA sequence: TGTGCCAGCAGGTTAAGGGGGCGAGAGACCCAGTACTTC. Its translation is CASRLRGRETQYF.